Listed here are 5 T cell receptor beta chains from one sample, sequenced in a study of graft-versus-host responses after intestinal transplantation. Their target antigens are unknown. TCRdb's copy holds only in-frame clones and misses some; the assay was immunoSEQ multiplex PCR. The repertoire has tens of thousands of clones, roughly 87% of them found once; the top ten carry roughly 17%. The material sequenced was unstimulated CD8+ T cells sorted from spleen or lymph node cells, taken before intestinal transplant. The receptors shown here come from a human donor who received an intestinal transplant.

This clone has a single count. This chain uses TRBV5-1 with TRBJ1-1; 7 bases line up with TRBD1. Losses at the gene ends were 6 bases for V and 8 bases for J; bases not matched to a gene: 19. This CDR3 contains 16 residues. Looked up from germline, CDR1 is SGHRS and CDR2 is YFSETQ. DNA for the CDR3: TGCGCCAGCATAGTCTCAACAGGGGTTTTACGAGTGGAAGCTTTCTTT. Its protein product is CASIVSTGVLRVEAFF. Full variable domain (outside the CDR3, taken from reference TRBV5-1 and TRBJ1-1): KAGVTQTPRYLIKTRGQQVTLSCSPISGHRSVSWYQQTPGQGLQFLFEYFSETQRNKGNFPGRFSGRQFSNSRSEMNVSTLELGDSALYLCASIVSTGVLRVEAFFGQGTRLTVV.

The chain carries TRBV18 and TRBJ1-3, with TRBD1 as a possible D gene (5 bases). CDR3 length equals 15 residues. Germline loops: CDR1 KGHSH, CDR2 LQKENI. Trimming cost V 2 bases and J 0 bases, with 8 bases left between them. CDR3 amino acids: CASSPYDSSGNTIYF. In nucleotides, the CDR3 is TGTGCCAGCTCACCATATGACAGCTCTGGAAACACCATATATTTT.

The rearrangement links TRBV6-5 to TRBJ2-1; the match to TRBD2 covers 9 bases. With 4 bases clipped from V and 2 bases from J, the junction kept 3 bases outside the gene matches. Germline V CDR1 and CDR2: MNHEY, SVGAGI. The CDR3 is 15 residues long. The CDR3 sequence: CASSWSGGTYNEQFF. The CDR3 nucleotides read TGTGCCAGCAGTTGGAGCGGGGGGACCTACAATGAGCAGTTCTTC.

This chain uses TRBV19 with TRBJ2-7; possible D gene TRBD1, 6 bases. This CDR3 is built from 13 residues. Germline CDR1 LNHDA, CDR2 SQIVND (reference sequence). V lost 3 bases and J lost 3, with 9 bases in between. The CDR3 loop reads CASSMGANYEQYF. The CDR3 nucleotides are TGTGCCAGTAGTATGGGGGCCAACTACGAGCAGTACTTC.

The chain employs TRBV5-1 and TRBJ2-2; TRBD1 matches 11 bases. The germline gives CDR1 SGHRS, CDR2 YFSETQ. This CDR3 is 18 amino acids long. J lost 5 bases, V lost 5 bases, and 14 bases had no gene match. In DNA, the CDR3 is TGCGCCAGCAGTTCGGGACAGGGGGAAGGGTTAAAGACCGGGGAGCTGTTTTTT. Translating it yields CASSSGQGEGLKTGELFF.